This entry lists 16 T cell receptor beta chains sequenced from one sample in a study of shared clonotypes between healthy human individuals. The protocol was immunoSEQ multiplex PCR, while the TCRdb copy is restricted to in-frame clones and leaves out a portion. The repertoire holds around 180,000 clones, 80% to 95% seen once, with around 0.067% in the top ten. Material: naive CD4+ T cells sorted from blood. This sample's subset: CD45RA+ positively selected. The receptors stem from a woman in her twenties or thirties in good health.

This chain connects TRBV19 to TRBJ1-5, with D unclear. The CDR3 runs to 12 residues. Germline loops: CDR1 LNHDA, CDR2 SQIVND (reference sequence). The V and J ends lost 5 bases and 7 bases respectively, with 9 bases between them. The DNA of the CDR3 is TGTGCCAGTAGTTTCCTAGACCAGCCCCAGCATTTT. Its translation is CASSFLDQPQHF.

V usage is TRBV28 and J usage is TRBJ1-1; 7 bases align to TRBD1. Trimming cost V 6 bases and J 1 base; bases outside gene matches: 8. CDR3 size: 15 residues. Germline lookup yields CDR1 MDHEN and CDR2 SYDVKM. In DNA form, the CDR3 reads TGTGCCAGCAGGCCGACACAGGGGCGGAACACTGAAGCTTTCTTT. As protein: CASRPTQGRNTEAFF.

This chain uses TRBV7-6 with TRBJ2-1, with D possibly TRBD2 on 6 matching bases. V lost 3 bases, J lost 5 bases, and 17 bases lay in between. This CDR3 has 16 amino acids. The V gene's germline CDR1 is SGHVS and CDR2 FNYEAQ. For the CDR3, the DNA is TGTGCCAGCAGCTTGGGGCTGGGCGGGAACCACAATGAGCAGTTCTTC. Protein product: CASSLGLGGNHNEQFF.

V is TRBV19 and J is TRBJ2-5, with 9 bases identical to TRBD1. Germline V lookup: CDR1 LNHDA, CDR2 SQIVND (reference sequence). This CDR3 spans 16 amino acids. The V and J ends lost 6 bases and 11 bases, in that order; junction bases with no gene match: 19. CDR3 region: CASRPLPGQGREEQYF. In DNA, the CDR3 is TGTGCCAGTAGGCCCCTCCCGGGACAGGGCCGTGAAGAGCAGTACTTC.

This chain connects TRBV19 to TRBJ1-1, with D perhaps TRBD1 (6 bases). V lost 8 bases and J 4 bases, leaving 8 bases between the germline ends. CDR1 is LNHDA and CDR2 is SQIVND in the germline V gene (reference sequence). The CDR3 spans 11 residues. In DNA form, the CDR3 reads TGTGCCAGTGAAGGGGGCACTGAAGCTTTCTTT. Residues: CASEGGTEAFF.

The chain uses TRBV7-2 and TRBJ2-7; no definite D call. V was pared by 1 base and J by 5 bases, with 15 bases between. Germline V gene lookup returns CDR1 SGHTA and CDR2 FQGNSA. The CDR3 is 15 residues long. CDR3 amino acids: CASSLGIGPIHEQYF. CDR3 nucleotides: TGTGCCAGCAGCTTAGGTATAGGCCCCATCCACGAGCAGTACTTC.

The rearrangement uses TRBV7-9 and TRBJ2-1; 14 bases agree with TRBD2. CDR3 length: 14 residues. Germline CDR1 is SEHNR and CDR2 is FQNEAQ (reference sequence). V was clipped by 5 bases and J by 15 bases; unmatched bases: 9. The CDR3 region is CASSPGTSGSPAFF. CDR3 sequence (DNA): TGTGCCAGCAGCCCCGGGACTAGCGGGAGTCCTGCGTTCTTC.

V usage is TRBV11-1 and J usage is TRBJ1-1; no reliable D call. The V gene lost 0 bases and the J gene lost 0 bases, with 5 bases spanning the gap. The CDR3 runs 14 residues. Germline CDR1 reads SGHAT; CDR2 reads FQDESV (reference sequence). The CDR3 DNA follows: TGTGCCAGCAGCTTAGCTGGGATGAACACTGAAGCTTTCTTT. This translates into CASSLAGMNTEAFF. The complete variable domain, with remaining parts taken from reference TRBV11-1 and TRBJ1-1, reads EAEVAQSPRYKITEKSQAVAFWCDPISGHATLYWYRQILGQGPELLVQFQDESVVDDSQLPKDRFSAERLKGVDSTLKIQPAELGDSAMYLCASSLAGMNTEAFFGQGTRLTVV.

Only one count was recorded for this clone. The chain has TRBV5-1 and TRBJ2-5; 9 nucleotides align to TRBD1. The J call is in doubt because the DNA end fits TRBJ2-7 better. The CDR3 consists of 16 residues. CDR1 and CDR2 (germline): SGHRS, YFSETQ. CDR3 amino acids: CASSHRPGQGFDEQYF. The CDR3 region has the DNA TGCGCCAGCAGCCACCGCCCGGGACAGGGTTTCGACGAGCAGTACTTC.

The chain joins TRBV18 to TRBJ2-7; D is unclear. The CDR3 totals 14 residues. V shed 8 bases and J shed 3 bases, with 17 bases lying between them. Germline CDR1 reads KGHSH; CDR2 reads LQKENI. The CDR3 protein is CASRSAAVDYEQYF. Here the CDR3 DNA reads TGTGCCAGCCGATCTGCTGCGGTAGACTACGAGCAGTACTTC. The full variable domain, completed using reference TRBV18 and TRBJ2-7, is NAGVMQNPRHLVRRRGQEARLRCSPMKGHSHVYWYRQLPEEGLKFMVYLQKENIIDESGMPKERFSAEFPKEGPSILRIQQVVRGDSAAYFCASRSAAVDYEQYFGPGTRLTVT.

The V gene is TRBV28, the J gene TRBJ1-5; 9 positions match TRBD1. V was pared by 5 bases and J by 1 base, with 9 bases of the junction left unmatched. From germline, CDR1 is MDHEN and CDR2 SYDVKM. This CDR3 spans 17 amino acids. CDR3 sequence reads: CASSPSDRGLSNQPQHF. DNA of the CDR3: TGTGCCAGCAGTCCATCCGACAGGGGGTTAAGCAATCAGCCCCAGCATTTT.

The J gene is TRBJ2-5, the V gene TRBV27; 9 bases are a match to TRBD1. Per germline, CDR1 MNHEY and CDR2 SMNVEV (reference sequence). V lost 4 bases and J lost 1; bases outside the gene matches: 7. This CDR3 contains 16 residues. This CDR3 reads CASSWTGAHFQETQYF. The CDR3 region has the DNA TGTGCCAGCAGTTGGACAGGGGCCCACTTCCAAGAGACCCAGTACTTC.

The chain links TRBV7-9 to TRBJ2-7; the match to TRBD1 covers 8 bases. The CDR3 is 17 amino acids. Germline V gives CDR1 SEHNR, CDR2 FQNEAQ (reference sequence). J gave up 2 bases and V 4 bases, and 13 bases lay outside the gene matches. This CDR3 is CASSSRPTGDGPYEQYF. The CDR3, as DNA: TGTGCCAGCAGCTCCCGGCCGACAGGGGACGGGCCCTACGAGCAGTACTTC.

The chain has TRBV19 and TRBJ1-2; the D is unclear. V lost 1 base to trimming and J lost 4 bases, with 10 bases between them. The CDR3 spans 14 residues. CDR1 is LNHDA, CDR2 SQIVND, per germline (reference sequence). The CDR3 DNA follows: TGTGCCAGTAGTATAGGGACGCCTACCTATGGCTACACCTTC. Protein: CASSIGTPTYGYTF.

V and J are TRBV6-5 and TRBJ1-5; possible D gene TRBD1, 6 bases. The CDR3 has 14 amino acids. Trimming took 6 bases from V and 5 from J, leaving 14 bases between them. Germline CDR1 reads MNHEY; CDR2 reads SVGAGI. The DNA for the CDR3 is TGTGCCAGCAGATCTGGACAGATGGATCAGCCCCAGCATTTT. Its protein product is CASRSGQMDQPQHF.

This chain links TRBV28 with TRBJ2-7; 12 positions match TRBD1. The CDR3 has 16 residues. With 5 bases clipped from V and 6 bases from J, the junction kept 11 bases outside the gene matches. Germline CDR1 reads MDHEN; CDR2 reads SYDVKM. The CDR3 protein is CASSVQYQGQGAEQYF. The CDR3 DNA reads TGTGCCAGCAGTGTCCAATATCAGGGACAGGGGGCCGAGCAGTACTTC. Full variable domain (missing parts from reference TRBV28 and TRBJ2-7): DVKVTQSSRYLVKRTGEKVFLECVQDMDHENMFWYRQDPGLGLRLIYFSYDVKMKEKGDIPEGYSVSREKKERFSLILESASTNQTSMYLCASSVQYQGQGAEQYFGPGTRLTVT.